A selection of T cell receptor beta chains follows, all from one sample in a study of graft-versus-host responses after intestinal transplantation. No antigen has been identified for these receptors. Libraries were prepared by immunoSEQ multiplex PCR; TCRdb keeps only in-frame clonotypes and omits some of them. The top ten clones hold about 0.073% of a sample with about 97,000 clones, approximately 90% of them seen once. The sequenced sample was unstimulated CD8+ T cells sorted from spleen or lymph node cells, obtained before transplant. The receptors derive from a human donor who was the organ donor for an intestinal transplant. Each CDR3 is given with its conserved first and last residue. The D gene is left open where the match is weak. Where a row states a size, it is once, few, many or the class of an expanded clone; other rows omit it.

15	TRBD1	TRBV5-1	.	TRBJ2-3	TGCGCCAGCAGATCATGGACAGGGGGGGTAGATACGCAGTATTTT	CASRSWTGGVDTQYF
15	TRBD2	TRBV2	.	TRBJ2-1	TGTGCCAGCAGTTCGGCTAGCGGGAGACTGAATGAGCAGTTCTTC	CASSSASGRLNEQFF
16	TRBD1	TRBV5-1	.	TRBJ1-2	TGCGCCAGCAGCATTAGACAGGGGGACAGCAACTATGGCTACACCTTC	CASSIRQGDSNYGYTF
12	.	TRBV27	.	TRBJ2-1	TGTGCCAGCATGGAGGGAGAGAATGAGCAGTTCTTC	CASMEGENEQFF
12	.	TRBV7-9	.	TRBJ2-7	TGTGCCAGCAGCCCGAAACGGGGCGAGCAGTACTTC	CASSPKRGEQYF
16	TRBD2	TRBV9	.	TRBJ2-3	TGTGCCAGCAGCGCGTACTCTAGCGGGGCCTGGGATACGCAGTATTTT	CASSAYSSGAWDTQYF
14	TRBD1	TRBV30	.	TRBJ1-2	TGTGCCTGGGGTCCGGGACAGTCGGCCTATGGCTACACCTTC	CAWGPGQSAYGYTF
13	TRBD1	TRBV6-5	.	TRBJ1-1	TGTGCCAGCAAAGGACAGGCGTCTACTGAAGCTTTCTTT	CASKGQASTEAFF
14	TRBD2	TRBV14	.	TRBJ2-1	TGTGCCAGCAGCACCCGAGCGGGGGAGAATGAGCAGTTCTTC	CASSTRAGENEQFF
18	TRBD1	TRBV23-1	.	TRBJ1-4	TGCGCCAGCAGTCAAGGGTGGAGTGACAGGGGGCGCTCGGAAAAACTGTTTTTT	CASSQGWSDRGRSEKLFF
10	.	TRBV7-9	.	TRBJ2-1	TGTGCCAGCGCGGCGAATGAGCAGTTCTTC	CASAANEQFF
15	TRBD1	TRBV19	.	TRBJ2-7	TGTGCCAGTAGTATGCCAGGACAGGGTCTCTACGAGCAGTACTTC	CASSMPGQGLYEQYF
17	TRBD2	TRBV28	.	TRBJ2-1	TGTGCCAGCAATTTCTTCCCGGTCTGGGGACTAAACAATGAGCAGTTCTTC	CASNFFPVWGLNNEQFF
17	.	TRBV5-8	.	TRBJ2-3	TGTGCCAGCAGCTTGGGAATGGGGCCTGAGGGCACAGATACGCAGTATTTT	CASSLGMGPEGTDTQYF
15	.	TRBV7-6	.	TRBJ1-1	TGTGCCAGCAGCTTCTTCCAGGGGATGAACACTGAAGCTTTCTTT	CASSFFQGMNTEAFF
16	TRBD2	TRBV6-5	.	TRBJ2-1	TGTGCCAGCAGTTACGGGTCGGGAGGGCCGAACAATGAGCAGTTCTTC	CASSYGSGGPNNEQFF
14	.	TRBV6-1	.	TRBJ1-2	TGTGCCAGCGTGAAGACAGGTACCTACTATGGCTACACCTTC	CASVKTGTYYGYTF
13	.	TRBV5-6	.	TRBJ2-7	TGTGCCAGCAGCTTGCCAGGGAACTACGAGCAGTACTTC	CASSLPGNYEQYF
15	.	TRBV9	.	TRBJ1-2	TGTGCCAGCAGCGTAGGGGGCAGCTCTAACTATGGCTACACCTTC	CASSVGGSSNYGYTF
16	TRBD1	TRBV5-1	.	TRBJ1-1	TGCGCCAGCAGCTCTCGTGATTCAGGGGGTAGAACTGAAGCTTTCTTT	CASSSRDSGGRTEAFF
19	TRBD1	TRBV7-9	.	TRBJ2-3	TGTGCCAGCAGCTTACCAATCACGGGGACAGGGGGTACAGGAGATACGCAGTATTTT	CASSLPITGTGGTGDTQYF
14	TRBD2	TRBV7-9	.	TRBJ2-1	TGTGCCAGCAGCTCGGTAGGACTAGCGGGGGTACAGTTCTTC	CASSSVGLAGVQFF
14	TRBD1	TRBV2	.	TRBJ1-2	TGTGCCAGCAGTGACGTCGGGACAGCCTATGGCTACACCTTC	CASSDVGTAYGYTF
13	.	TRBV5-5	once	TRBJ2-1	TGTGCCAGCAGCCCCGGGGGCTACAATGAGCAGTTCTTC	CASSPGGYNEQFF
14	.	TRBV9	.	TRBJ1-2	TGTGCCAGCAGCGTAGCAAGGGACTTCTATGGCTACACCTTC	CASSVARDFYGYTF
14	.	TRBV5-6	.	TRBJ2-3	TGTGCCAGCAGCTTGGTGGGCTCACCAGATACGCAGTATTTT	CASSLVGSPDTQYF
17	TRBD2	TRBV7-8	once	TRBJ2-7	TGTGCCAGCAGCCGGGGACTAGCGGGAGGGAGGAGGTACGAGCAGTACTTC	CASSRGLAGGRRYEQYF
14	.	TRBV10-1	.	TRBJ2-3	TGCGCCAGCAGTGACTCGGGTGACACAGATACGCAGTATTTT	CASSDSGDTDTQYF
15	.	TRBV13	.	TRBJ2-7	TGTGCCAGCAGCTCCCATCCAGGCCCTTCCTACGAGCAGTACTTC	CASSSHPGPSYEQYF
13	.	TRBV7-9	.	TRBJ1-2	TGTGCCAGCAGTTTAGACAGCTACTATGGCTACACCTTC	CASSLDSYYGYTF
13	.	TRBV14	.	TRBJ1-2	TGTGCCAGCAGCCAATCGGGGTCGGGGGGCTACACCTTC	CASSQSGSGGYTF
14	.	TRBV5-6	.	TRBJ2-1	TGTGCCAGCAGCTTGGGACATTCCTACAATGAGCAGTTCTTC	CASSLGHSYNEQFF
13	.	TRBV9	.	TRBJ1-1	TGTGCCAGCAGCGTAGTAGACCCAGGGGAAGCTTTCTTT	CASSVVDPGEAFF
11	TRBD2	TRBV11-1	.	TRBJ2-1	TGTGCCAGCAGCTTGGGAGGGGAGCAGTTCTTC	CASSLGGEQFF
16	.	TRBV9	.	TRBJ2-7	TGTGCCAGCAGCGTAGATGAGGCCTCCGTTACCTACGAGCAGTACTTC	CASSVDEASVTYEQYF
14	.	TRBV7-6	.	TRBJ1-6	TGTGCCAGCAGCTTAAAGGGAGGGAATTCACCCCTCCACTTT	CASSLKGGNSPLHF
17	TRBD2	TRBV9	.	TRBJ2-1	TGTGCCAGCAGCATACAAACTAGCGGGAGGGATCGGAATGAGCAGTTCTTC	CASSIQTSGRDRNEQFF
14	.	TRBV27	.	TRBJ1-1	TGTGCCAGCAGTTTCCAGCCACGGGGGACTGAAGCTTTCTTT	CASSFQPRGTEAFF
15	.	TRBV7-9	.	TRBJ2-7	TGTGCCAGCAGCTTAGGTCCGGGTAGCTCCTACGAGCAGTACTTC	CASSLGPGSSYEQYF
17	TRBD1	TRBV5-6	.	TRBJ2-6	TGTGCCAGCAGCTTGGGGACAGGGGTCGCTGGGGCCAACGTCCTGACTTTC	CASSLGTGVAGANVLTF
12	.	TRBV5-4	.	TRBJ2-7	TGTGCCAGCAGCAAGGACAGTTACGAGCAGTACTTC	CASSKDSYEQYF
16	TRBD1	TRBV16	.	TRBJ2-7	TGTGCCAGCAGCCAATGGTACTCCGACAGGGTCTACGAGCAGTACTTC	CASSQWYSDRVYEQYF
15	.	TRBV7-9	.	TRBJ2-5	TGTGCCAGCAGCTTAGCGTTTCTGGAGCAAGAGACCCAGTACTTC	CASSLAFLEQETQYF